These T cell receptor beta chains were read from a single sample in a study of control samples from healthy donors and cancer patients. TCRdb's table, derived via immunoSEQ multiplex PCR, lists solely in-frame clones and lacks some. The sample holds about 94,000 clones, about 88% seen once. The sample was blood. The receptors stem from a woman in her forties or fifties in good health. Each CDR3 is given with its conserved first and last residue. D genes are given only for firm matches. Not every row has a clone size; where given, it reads once, few, many or a size class.

>.|.|TRBV7-3|TRBJ1-6
TGTGCCAGCAGCTGGGGGACCAAAAATTCACCCCTCCACTTT
CASSWGTKNSPLHF
>.|.|TRBV5-8|TRBJ2-5
TGTGCCAGCAGCCGCTCCGGGACTCGACAAGAGACCCAGTACTTC
CASSRSGTRQETQYF
>TRBD2|.|TRBV7-9|TRBJ2-3
TGTGCCAGCAGCCTGGGAGCGGGACCCTCAGATACGCAGTATTTT
CASSLGAGPSDTQYF
>.|.|TRBV5-1|TRBJ1-6
TGCGCCAGCAGCTTGGGCCTGAGGAATTCACCCCTCCACTTT
CASSLGLRNSPLHF
>.|once|TRBV10-3|TRBJ1-5
TGTGCCATCAGTGAATTAGGGGCGGGTCAGCCCCAGCATTTT
CAISELGAGQPQHF
>.|.|TRBV19|TRBJ1-1
TGTGCCAGTAGTATAGATGGGATGGGGGCGGTGAACACTGAAGCTTTCTTT
CASSIDGMGAVNTEAFF
>TRBD1|.|TRBV6-1|TRBJ1-2
TGTGCCAGCAGTGAGAAGTGGGGGACAGGGAAAAACTATGGCTACACCTTC
CASSEKWGTGKNYGYTF
>TRBD1|.|TRBV5-1|TRBJ2-7
TGCGCCAGCAGCTCCTCGGGACAGAGCTACGAGCAGTACTTC
CASSSSGQSYEQYF
>.|.|TRBV2|TRBJ2-3
TGTGCCAGCAAGAGGGCTCCGAGCACAGATACGCAGTATTTT
CASKRAPSTDTQYF
>TRBD1|.|TRBV11-2|TRBJ1-1
TGTGCCAGCAGCTTCTCCGGGACAGGGAACACTGAAGCTTTCTTT
CASSFSGTGNTEAFF
>TRBD1|once|TRBV2|TRBJ1-5
TGTGCCAGCAGCGAAACCGGGACAGGGGTGGGTCAGCCCCAGCATTTT
CASSETGTGVGQPQHF
>.|.|TRBV6-5|TRBJ2-5
TGTGCCTGCCAGACCCGCAAGGCGAGGATGGAGACCCAGTACTTC
CACQTRKARMETQYF
>TRBD2|.|TRBV7-2|TRBJ2-2
TGTGCCAGCACCCCCAGGCGGGAGGACACCGGGGAGCTGTTTTTT
CASTPRREDTGELFF
>.|.|TRBV18|TRBJ1-2
TGTGCCAGCTCACCCCTGTCGGGGGGCGAGACCTATGGCTACACCTTC
CASSPLSGGETYGYTF
>.|.|TRBV7-2|TRBJ2-1
TGTGCCAGCAGCTTAGCTACCAACAATGAGCAGTTCTTC
CASSLATNNEQFF
>TRBD1|.|TRBV5-6|TRBJ1-5
TGTGCCAGCAGCTCGACAGGGGGCGATCAGCCCCAGCATTTT
CASSSTGGDQPQHF
>.|.|TRBV21-1|TRBJ2-3
TGTGCCAGCAGCAAAGGCCCCCTGGCGACAGGTTCGGTCACAGATACGCAGTATTTT
CASSKGPLATGSVTDTQYF
>.|.|TRBV28|TRBJ2-5
TGTGCCAGCAAAAGGATGATGTACCAAGAGACCCAGTACTTC
CASKRMMYQETQYF
>.|.|TRBV24-1|TRBJ2-3
TGTGCCACCAGTTTAGGAGGAGGGGCAGGGCAAGATACGCAGTATTTT
CATSLGGGAGQDTQYF
>.|.|TRBV7-8|TRBJ2-3
TGTGCCAGCAGCCCCTGGGGGGAAGGAGATACGCAGTATTTT
CASSPWGEGDTQYF
>TRBD1|.|TRBV3-1/TRBV3-2|TRBJ1-6
TGTGCCAGCAGCCCAGGGGGCTATAATTCACCCCTCCACTTT
CASSPGGYNSPLHF
>.|.|TRBV6-5|TRBJ2-7
TGTGCCAGCCGTATCTCCTACGAGCAGTACTTC
CASRISYEQYF
>.|.|TRBV11-2|TRBJ2-6
TGTGCCAGCAGCTTAGAGACAGCGATTCTCTCTGGGGCCAACGTCCTGACTTTC
CASSLETAILSGANVLTF
>TRBD1|.|TRBV19|TRBJ2-2
TGTGCCAGTAGTAGCTCAGGGGGCTATTTCGGGGAGCTGTTTTTT
CASSSSGGYFGELFF
>.|.|TRBV11-2|TRBJ1-2
TGTGCCAGCAGCTTAGGGACGACACACTATGGCTACACCTTC
CASSLGTTHYGYTF
>TRBD2|.|TRBV7-9|TRBJ2-4
TGTGCCAGCAGGCCACTAGCGGGAGGGCGAGTCGGGGCCAAAAACATTCAGTACTTC
CASRPLAGGRVGAKNIQYF
>.|.|TRBV7-9|TRBJ1-2
TGTGCCAGCAGCTTAGGGTCCAGGACTAACTATGGCTACACCTTC
CASSLGSRTNYGYTF
>TRBD1|.|TRBV27|TRBJ2-7
TGTGCCAGCAGTGTGGGACAGGGGCTTCCCTACGAGCAGTACTTC
CASSVGQGLPYEQYF
>.|once|TRBV11-3|TRBJ2-7
TGTGCCAGCAGCTTAGATAGGGTCTCGTACGAGCAGTACTTC
CASSLDRVSYEQYF
>.|.|TRBV7-9|TRBJ1-4
TGTGCCAGCAGCTTGAAGGATGAAAAACTGTTTTTT
CASSLKDEKLFF
>.|.|TRBV4-1|TRBJ1-5
TGCGCCAGCAGTCCCGTTTATGAAAGCAATCAGCCCCAGCATTTT
CASSPVYESNQPQHF
>.|.|TRBV5-1|TRBJ1-2
TGCGCCAGCAGCTTGACAGGGTCTGCCTATGGCTACACCTTC
CASSLTGSAYGYTF
>TRBD1|.|TRBV14|TRBJ1-2
TGTGCCAGCAGCCAAGAGACAGGGAACTATGGCTACACCTTC
CASSQETGNYGYTF
>TRBD1|.|TRBV7-2|TRBJ2-7
TGTGCCAGCAGCTTGGGACAGGGGGTTACCTACGAGCAGTACTTC
CASSLGQGVTYEQYF
>.|.|TRBV27|TRBJ1-1
TGTGCCAGCAGGACAATAATAAAAGGCAGGAGAAACACTGAAGCTTTCTTT
CASRTIIKGRRNTEAFF
>.|.|TRBV28|TRBJ1-1
TGTGCCACATTGGGGGATACTGAAGCTTTCTTT
CATLGDTEAFF
>TRBD2|.|TRBV3-1/TRBV3-2|TRBJ2-2
TGTGCCAGCAGCCGGGGACTAGCGGGGACCGGGGAGCTGTTTTTT
CASSRGLAGTGELFF
>TRBD1|.|TRBV3-1/TRBV3-2|TRBJ1-1
TGTGCCAGCAGTTACAGGGGGAACACTGAAGCTTTCTTT
CASSYRGNTEAFF
>TRBD2|.|TRBV6-6|TRBJ2-1
TGTGCCAGCAGCTCGACCACTAGCGGGAGAAGGTATGAGCAGTTCTTC
CASSSTTSGRRYEQFF
>TRBD2|few|TRBV10-3|TRBJ2-3
TGTGCCATCAGTTTAGGGGGACTAGCGGGAGAGACAGATACGCAGTATTTT
CAISLGGLAGETDTQYF
>TRBD2|.|TRBV4-2|TRBJ2-5
TGTGCCAGCAGCGTCCGACTAGCTCTGGAGGGGGAGACCCAGTACTTC
CASSVRLALEGETQYF
>TRBD1|few|TRBV28|TRBJ1-5
TGTGCCAGCAGTTTGGAGAGGACAGGGGATCCCATTAGCAATCAGCCCCAGCATTTT
CASSLERTGDPISNQPQHF
>TRBD2|.|TRBV7-2|TRBJ2-5
TGTGCCAGCAGCTCAACCGGGACTAGCACCGAGACCCAGTACTTC
CASSSTGTSTETQYF
>TRBD1|.|TRBV11-3|TRBJ2-2
TGTGCCAGCAGCCGCAGGACAGGGGCTAGCTCGATCTCCACCGGGGAGCTGTTTTTT
CASSRRTGASSISTGELFF
>TRBD1|.|TRBV6-5|TRBJ2-3
TGTGCCAGCAGTTACGGGACAGCTAGCACAGATACGCAGTATTTT
CASSYGTASTDTQYF
>TRBD2|.|TRBV4-3|TRBJ2-5
TGCGCCAGCAGCCAAGACCGGGGGTTAGGACTAGTTCAAGAGACCCAGTACTTC
CASSQDRGLGLVQETQYF
>.|once|TRBV3-1/TRBV3-2|TRBJ2-7
TGTGCCAGCAGCCATAGGACGGTAGCCTACGAGCAGTACTTC
CASSHRTVAYEQYF
>.|.|TRBV6-5|TRBJ1-2
TGTGCCAGCAACCGAGAAACTATCTATGGCTACACCTTC
CASNRETIYGYTF